These 29 T cell receptor beta chains originate from one sample sequenced in a study of blood T cell repertoires in COVID-19. Clones were sequenced by immunoSEQ multiplex PCR, and TCRdb holds only the in-frame ones, with some missing. The repertoire holds under 250,000 clones, with just over 85% as singletons. Sequences were obtained from peripheral blood. These TCRs come from a man aged 45 to 65 with COVID-19, enrolled during active disease.

The chain uses TRBV7-3 and TRBJ2-1, with 7 bases identical to TRBD2. There are 13 residues in the CDR3. The trim removed 4 bases at V and 10 bases at J, leaving 7 bases unmatched. CDR1 SGHTA and CDR2 FQGTGA come from the germline V gene. CDR3 loop: CASSSTLGLEQFF. CDR3 DNA: TGTGCCAGCAGCTCCACCCTGGGACTAGAGCAGTTCTTC.

The rearrangement links TRBV27 to TRBJ1-1; D may be TRBD1 (6 bases). Germline V lookup: CDR1 MNHEY, CDR2 SMNVEV (reference sequence). The CDR3 is made up of 14 amino acids. Trimming cost V 3 bases and J 6 bases, with 14 bases left between them. Written as DNA, the CDR3 is TGTGCCAGCAGTTTGGACAGCTCTACGTCTGAAGCTTTCTTT. Translated, it gives CASSLDSSTSEAFF.

This clone was seen more than once but under ten times. The chain links TRBV24-1 to TRBJ2-2; D is undetermined. The germline V gene has CDR1 KGHDR and CDR2 SFDVKD. The ends were cut back, 7 bases at V and 2 bases at J, with 10 bases in the middle. The CDR3 runs 14 residues. CDR3 protein: CATRPGTNTGELFF. CDR3 coding DNA: TGTGCCACCAGGCCGGGTACAAACACCGGGGAGCTGTTTTTT.

This clone was seen a handful of times. The genes are TRBV7-9 and TRBJ1-5; D unresolved. Germline V gene data show CDR1 as SEHNR and CDR2 as FQNEAQ (reference sequence). CDR3 length: 14 amino acids. Trimming removed 1 base from V and 4 bases from J, with 8 bases in between. The CDR3 reads CASSLGASNQPQHF. CDR3 DNA sequence: TGTGCCAGCAGCTTAGGAGCGTCAAATCAGCCCCAGCATTTT.

The CDR3 loop is CASSFGTGTAEQYF. CDR3 nucleotide sequence: TGTGCCAGCAGTTTCGGGACAGGGACGGCCGAGCAGTACTTC. The chain uses TRBV28 and TRBJ2-7; 9 bases are shared with TRBD1. V shed 3 bases, J shed 6 bases, and the junction held 6 bases outside the gene matches. The CDR3 covers 14 residues. Germline V gene sequence: CDR1 MDHEN, CDR2 SYDVKM.

In DNA, the CDR3 is TGTGCCAGCAGCTTAAATACGGGGGGGCAAGAGACCCAGTACTTC. Translated: CASSLNTGGQETQYF. The genes are TRBV7-3 and TRBJ2-5, with 8 bases that match TRBD2. CDR1 SGHTA and CDR2 FQGTGA come from the germline V gene. After removal of 1 base from V and 2 bases from J, the junction contained 3 bases not matched to a gene. The CDR3 sequence is 15 residues long.

The sample holds one count of this clone. This chain joins TRBV28 and TRBJ2-7; TRBD2 agrees at 7 bases. Germline V lookup: CDR1 MDHEN, CDR2 SYDVKM. Trimming at V came to 2 bases and at J to 0 bases, leaving 4 bases not matched to a gene. This CDR3 comprises 15 residues. The CDR3 sequence is CASSLSGEGSYEQYF. CDR3 nucleotides: TGTGCCAGCAGTTTAAGCGGGGAGGGCTCCTACGAGCAGTACTTC.

This clone was seen once. The chain is built from TRBV6-5 and TRBJ1-2, with D perhaps matching TRBD1 (5 bases). The CDR3 sequence is 15 residues long. V was shortened by 2 bases and J by 4 bases, with 14 bases between the two germline ends. Germline lookup yields CDR1 MNHEY and CDR2 SVGAGI. The CDR3 DNA follows: TGTGCCAGCAGTTACGGGGCGGTGGTGGGCTATGGCTACACCTTC. It translates to CASSYGAVVGYGYTF.

V gene TRBV6-5 combines with J gene TRBJ2-2, with a weak D call TRBD2 (7 bases). V gave up 8 bases and J gave up 5 bases, with 18 bases separating them. The germline V gene encodes CDR1 MNHEY and CDR2 SVGAGI. The CDR3 sequence is 15 residues long. CDR3 residues: CASRPGGDGTGELFF. The CDR3 DNA sequence: TGTGCCAGCCGCCCGGGGGGCGACGGTACCGGGGAGCTGTTTTTT.

This rearrangement joins TRBV19 to TRBJ2-5, with TRBD2 identical over 13 bases. The CDR3 length is 15 residues. Germline V gives CDR1 LNHDA, CDR2 SQIVND (reference sequence). The J segment lost 4 bases and the V segment lost 5 bases, leaving 4 bases of the junction unmatched. The CDR3, as DNA: TGTGCCAGTAGTCCCCGGACTAGCGGGGGAGAGACCCAGTACTTC. The encoded protein is CASSPRTSGGETQYF.

The V call is TRBV28, the J call TRBJ1-4; D not resolved. Germline lookup yields CDR1 MDHEN and CDR2 SYDVKM. CDR3 length equals 15 residues. V lost 2 bases and J 0 bases, leaving 7 bases between the germline ends. The CDR3 is CASSLLISTNEKLFF. Written as DNA, the CDR3 is TGTGCCAGCAGTTTACTAATCTCAACTAATGAAAAACTGTTTTTT.

The chain is built from TRBV9 and TRBJ1-4, with TRBD1 matching over 7 bases. Unmatched junction bases numbered 4, after V lost 4 bases and J lost 4 bases. This CDR3 contains 14 residues. Germline V gene lookup returns CDR1 SGDLS and CDR2 YYNGEE. The CDR3 is CASSRDRYNEKLFF. The DNA for the CDR3 is TGTGCCAGCAGCCGGGACAGATATAATGAAAAACTGTTTTTT.

The chain couples TRBV18 to TRBJ1-3; no firm D call. V shed 0 bases and J shed 1 base, with 13 bases lying between them. Germline V CDR1 and CDR2: KGHSH, LQKENI. The CDR3 has 17 amino acids. CDR3 in DNA: TGTGCCAGCTCACCACCGGACGGGAGGTCGTCTGGAAACACCATATATTTT. It yields the protein CASSPPDGRSSGNTIYF.

The chain is built from TRBV28 and TRBJ2-2; D remains unclear. This CDR3 contains 13 residues. Germline values: CDR1 MDHEN, CDR2 SYDVKM. The V end lost 7 bases, the J end lost 0 bases, and 6 bases lay between the germline ends. CDR3 DNA: TGTGCCAGCATCGCAGCGAACACCGGGGAGCTGTTTTTT. As protein: CASIAANTGELFF.

With regard to this clone: Other DNA sequences within the sample encode an identical CDR3. The chain links TRBV18 to TRBJ2-1, with a weak D call TRBD1 (6 bases). The CDR3 loop spans 15 amino acids. Germline V CDR1 and CDR2: KGHSH, LQKENI. Trimming pared 2 bases from V and 2 bases from J, leaving 10 bases between. CDR3 DNA: TGTGCCAGCTCACCAAACAGGGAAGCCTACAATGAGCAGTTCTTC. This codes for CASSPNREAYNEQFF.

V is TRBV5-3 and J is TRBJ2-7, with 7 bases aligning to TRBD1. TRBV5-3 is an open reading frame whose function is uncertain. CDR3 length: 15 amino acids. V lost 0 bases, J lost 5 bases, and 8 bases stayed unmatched. CDR3 nucleotide sequence: TGTGCCAGAAGCTTGGATAGAGGGGGCTGCCACGAGCAGTACTTC. This translates into CARSLDRGGCHEQYF.

The chain uses TRBV6-4 and TRBJ1-1; D is unresolved. Trimming cost V 5 bases and J 3 bases, with 10 bases left between them. In germline, CDR1 is MRHNA, CDR2 SNTAGT. The CDR3 contains 13 residues. This CDR3 reads CASSLQTYTEAFF. Here the CDR3 DNA reads TGTGCCAGCAGTCTTCAGACATACACTGAAGCTTTCTTT.

This clone turned up a few times. This rearrangement joins TRBV14 to TRBJ1-6; D might be TRBD1 (6 bases). Germline CDR1 reads SGHDN; CDR2 reads FVKESK. The CDR3 runs 13 residues. The V end was cut by 4 bases, the J end by 13 bases, with 14 bases between. This CDR3 reads CASSPGHGRPLHF. The CDR3 coding sequence is TGTGCCAGCAGCCCGGGACACGGCCGTCCCCTCCACTTT.

The V call is TRBV12-3 or TRBV12-4, the J call TRBJ1-1, with TRBD1 as a possible D gene (6 bases). With 7 bases removed from V and 7 bases from J, the gap between germline ends came to 16 bases. The CDR3 runs 13 residues. CDR3 amino acids: CASTLSQGFEAFF. In DNA, the CDR3 is TGTGCCAGCACCCTGTCACAGGGCTTTGAAGCTTTCTTT.

This clone was counted only a few times. The V call is TRBV5-5, the J call TRBJ2-7; a weak D match, TRBD1 (5 bases). Germline V lookup: CDR1 SGHKS, CDR2 YYEKEE (reference sequence). Trimming removed 0 bases at V and 4 bases at J, with 5 bases between. The CDR3 has 12 amino acids. This CDR3 is CASSLEGYEQYF. In DNA form, the CDR3 reads TGTGCCAGCAGCTTGGAGGGGTACGAGCAGTACTTC.

The chain links TRBV18 to TRBJ2-1; TRBD2 agrees at 12 bases. There are 16 residues in the CDR3. V trimming: 1 base; J trimming: 7 bases; junction bases outside the gene matches: 5. Looked up from germline, CDR1 is KGHSH and CDR2 is LQKENI. For the CDR3, the DNA is TGTGCCAGCTCACCACGACAGACTAGCGGGAGAAATGAGCAGTTCTTC. Translated, it gives CASSPRQTSGRNEQFF.

The genes are TRBV19 and TRBJ1-2, with D uncertain. The CDR3 has 17 amino acids. The V gene lost 6 bases and the J gene lost 0 bases, with 20 bases spanning the gap. Germline V CDR1 and CDR2: LNHDA, SQIVND (reference sequence). For the CDR3, the DNA is TGTGCCAGTAGCCAATTTTCCGTCAGCGAATCTAACTATGGCTACACCTTC. Protein product: CASSQFSVSESNYGYTF.

This chain links TRBV12-3 or TRBV12-4 with TRBJ2-3; the D gene is possibly TRBD2 (5 bases). V gave up 6 bases and J gave up 4 bases, with 8 bases separating them. The CDR3 totals 12 residues. Written as DNA, the CDR3 is TGTGCCAGCAGGCCGGGGTCAGATACGCAGTATTTT. It is translated as CASRPGSDTQYF.

The rearrangement uses TRBV2 and TRBJ2-1; D perhaps matches TRBD1 (6 bases). Germline-derived CDR1 and CDR2 are SNHLY and FYNNEI. This CDR3 contains 15 residues. Trimming shortened V by 3 bases and J by 3 bases, and 12 bases separated the two germline ends. The CDR3 spells CASSDSRRGYNEQFF. CDR3 nucleotide sequence: TGTGCCAGCAGTGACTCCCGCAGGGGCTACAATGAGCAGTTCTTC.

A few counts support this clone. The chain uses TRBV24-1 and TRBJ1-1; 7 bases align to TRBD1. J gave up 3 bases and V 5 bases, and 8 bases lay outside the gene matches. Germline V CDR1 and CDR2: KGHDR, SFDVKD. CDR3 length: 15 residues. The CDR3 spells CATSVLGQRDTEAFF. The CDR3 DNA reads TGTGCCACCAGTGTTCTGGGACAGAGGGACACTGAAGCTTTCTTT.

The CDR3 region has the DNA TGTGCCAGCCCCAGGGGGCCGGGAGATTACAATGAGCAGTTCTTC. Its translation: CASPRGPGDYNEQFF. The chain is built from TRBV4-2 and TRBJ2-1; 8 bases are a match to TRBD1. Germline V CDR1 and CDR2: LGHNA, YNFKEQ. CDR3 length: 15 residues. The junction had 10 bases not matched to a gene; V was cut back by 8 bases and J by 4 bases.

The rearrangement joins TRBV7-6 to TRBJ2-1; tentatively, D is TRBD2 (5 bases). This CDR3 region has 18 residues. V gave up 5 bases and J gave up 2 bases, with 22 bases separating them. Looked up from germline, CDR1 is SGHVS and CDR2 is FNYEAQ. CDR3 sequence: CASSKKSVGGSTYNEQFF. The CDR3 DNA reads TGTGCCAGCAGCAAGAAATCCGTGGGCGGGTCTACCTACAATGAGCAGTTCTTC.

This chain uses TRBV7-9 with TRBJ1-3, with unresolved D. With 5 bases removed from V and 4 bases from J, the gap between germline ends came to 15 bases. The CDR3 loop spans 15 amino acids. Germline CDR1 and CDR2: SEHNR and FQNEAQ (reference sequence). The CDR3 DNA follows: TGTGCCAGCAGCCCGCCCGGGGTGTTGGGAAACACCATATATTTT. It codes for CASSPPGVLGNTIYF.

This rearrangement joins TRBV10-2 to TRBJ2-7; no reliable D call. The CDR3 loop spans 12 amino acids. V gave up 3 bases and J gave up 5 bases, with 8 bases separating them. Looked up from germline, CDR1 is WSHSY and CDR2 is SAAADI. DNA of the CDR3: TGCGCCAGCAGTGAAAACAACCACGAGCAGTACTTC. This translates into CASSENNHEQYF.